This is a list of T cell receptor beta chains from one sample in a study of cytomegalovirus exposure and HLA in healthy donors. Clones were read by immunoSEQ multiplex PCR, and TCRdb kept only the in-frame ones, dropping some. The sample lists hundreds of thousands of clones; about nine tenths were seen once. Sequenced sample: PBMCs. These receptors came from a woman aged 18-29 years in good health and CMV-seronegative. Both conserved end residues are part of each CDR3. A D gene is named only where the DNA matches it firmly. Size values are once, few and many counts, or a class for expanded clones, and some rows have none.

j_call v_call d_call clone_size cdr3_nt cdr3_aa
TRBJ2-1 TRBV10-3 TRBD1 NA TGTGCCATCAGTGACACCGGGACAGGGGCCAATGAGCAGTTCTTC CAISDTGTGANEQFF
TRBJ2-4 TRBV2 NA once TGTGCCAGCAGTGAAGCGTCCTTTTCCATTCAGTACTTC CASSEASFSIQYF
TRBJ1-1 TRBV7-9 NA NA TGTGCCAGCAGCTTCGAACAGTACACTGAAGCTTTCTTT CASSFEQYTEAFF
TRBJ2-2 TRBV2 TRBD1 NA TGTGCCAGCAGGGGACAGGGGGCGGCCACCGGGGAGCTGTTTTTT CASRGQGAATGELFF
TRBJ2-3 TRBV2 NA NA TGTGCCAGCAAGACTATCCTCCTTATCCCTACAGATACGCAGTATTTT CASKTILLIPTDTQYF
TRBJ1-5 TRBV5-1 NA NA TGCGCCAGCAGCTTGGACGGTCAGGTCAATCAGCCCCAGCATTTT CASSLDGQVNQPQHF
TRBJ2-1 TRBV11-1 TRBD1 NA TGTGCCAGCAGCCTAGGTAGAGGGGGCCAAGGGCTCAATGAGCAGTTCTTC CASSLGRGGQGLNEQFF
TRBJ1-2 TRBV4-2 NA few TGTGCCAGCAGTCACACCCGCAGGGAAACAAGCTATGGCTACACCTTC CASSHTRRETSYGYTF
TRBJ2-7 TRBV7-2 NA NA TGTGCCAGCAGCTTAGGGCGCGGTCCCTACGAGCAGTACTTC CASSLGRGPYEQYF
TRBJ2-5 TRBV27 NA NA TGTGCCAGCAGTTTCTCCGGACTCGGGGAGACCCAGTACTTC CASSFSGLGETQYF
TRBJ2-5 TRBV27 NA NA TGTGCCAGCAGTTTACAGGGACAACCCCAAGAGACCCAGTACTTC CASSLQGQPQETQYF
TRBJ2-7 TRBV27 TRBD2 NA TGTGCCAGCAGTCCCAGGACTAGCGGGCTCTCCTACGAGCAGTACTTC CASSPRTSGLSYEQYF
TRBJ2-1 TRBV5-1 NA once TGCGCCAGCAGCTTGCAGGGAAATGAGCAGTTCTTC CASSLQGNEQFF
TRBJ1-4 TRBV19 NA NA TGTGCCAGTAGTCCCCGGGTCTATAATGAAAAACTGTTTTTT CASSPRVYNEKLFF
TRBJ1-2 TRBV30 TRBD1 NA TGTGCCTGGAGTGTCCCGACAGGGTGGAACTATGGCTACACCTTC CAWSVPTGWNYGYTF
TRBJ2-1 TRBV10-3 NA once TGTGCCATCAGTTCTACAGGGGGGGAAGAGCAGTTCTTC CAISSTGGEEQFF
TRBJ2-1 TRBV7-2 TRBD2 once TGTGCCAGCAGCTTAGTGGGTAGCGGGAGCTACAATGAGCAGTTCTTC CASSLVGSGSYNEQFF
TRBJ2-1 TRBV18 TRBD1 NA TGTGCCAGCGCCGGACAGGGTCCGGGGAATGAGCAGTTCTTC CASAGQGPGNEQFF
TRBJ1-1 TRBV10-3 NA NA TGTGCCATCACCGAAACAGGGCGAGAAGCTTTCTTT CAITETGREAFF
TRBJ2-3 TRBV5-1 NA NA TGCGCCAGCAGCTTGGTGGGACTGGGGGATAGCACAGATACGCAGTATTTT CASSLVGLGDSTDTQYF
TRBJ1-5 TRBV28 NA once TGTGCCAGCGTAGGGGGGGCAAATCAGCCCCAGCATTTT CASVGGANQPQHF
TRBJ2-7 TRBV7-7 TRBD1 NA TGTGCCAGCAGCTTGGACAGGGGCTACGAGCAGTACTTC CASSLDRGYEQYF
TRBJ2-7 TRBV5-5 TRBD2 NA TGTGCCAGCAGCTTGGAACCTATAGCGGGAGGGCTCTACGAGCAGTACTTC CASSLEPIAGGLYEQYF
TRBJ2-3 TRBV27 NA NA TGTGCCAGCAGTTTAGGGGCGGGGGATACGCAGTATTTT CASSLGAGDTQYF
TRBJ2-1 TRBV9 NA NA TGTGCCAGCAGCCTCCTGAGCGACAATGAGCAGTTCTTC CASSLLSDNEQFF
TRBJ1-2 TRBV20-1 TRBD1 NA TGCAGTGCTTTACAGGGGGATGGCTACACCTTC CSALQGDGYTF
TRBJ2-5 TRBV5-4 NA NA TGTGCCAGCAGCTGGCCGGGGGAGACCCAGTACTTC CASSWPGETQYF
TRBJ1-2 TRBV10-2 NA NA TGCGCCAGCAGTGAAATGGGCCCCTATGGCTACACCTTC CASSEMGPYGYTF
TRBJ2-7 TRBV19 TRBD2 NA TGTGCCAGTAGTACGGGGGGACAGCAGTACTTC CASSTGGQQYF
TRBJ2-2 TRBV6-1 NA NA TGTGCCAGCAGTGAAAGGGGTTCCCTATTGAACACCGGGGAGCTGTTTTTT CASSERGSLLNTGELFF
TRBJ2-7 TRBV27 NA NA TGTGCCAGCAGTTTGCAAGCGGTCTCCTACGAGCAGTACTTC CASSLQAVSYEQYF
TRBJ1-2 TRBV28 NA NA TGTGCCAGCAGCCCTGGGACACGCCGAGTTGGGGGCTACACCTTC CASSPGTRRVGGYTF
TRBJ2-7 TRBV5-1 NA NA TGCGCCAGCAGCTTGGGATCCCGAGGCGACTACGGCGAGCAGTACTTC CASSLGSRGDYGEQYF
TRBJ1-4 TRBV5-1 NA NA TGCGCCAGCAGCTTGGCCTCAGATTCAGGTGGAAAACTGTTTTTT CASSLASDSGGKLFF
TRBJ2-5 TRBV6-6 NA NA TGTGCCAGCAGCCACTTAACCCCGGTGGAGACCCAGTACTTC CASSHLTPVETQYF
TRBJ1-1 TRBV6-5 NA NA TGTGCCAGCAGTAGGGGATGGGGGAACACTGAAGCTTTCTTT CASSRGWGNTEAFF
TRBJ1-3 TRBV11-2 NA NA TGTGCCAGCAGCCGCATCAGCGACTCTGGAAACACCATATATTTT CASSRISDSGNTIYF